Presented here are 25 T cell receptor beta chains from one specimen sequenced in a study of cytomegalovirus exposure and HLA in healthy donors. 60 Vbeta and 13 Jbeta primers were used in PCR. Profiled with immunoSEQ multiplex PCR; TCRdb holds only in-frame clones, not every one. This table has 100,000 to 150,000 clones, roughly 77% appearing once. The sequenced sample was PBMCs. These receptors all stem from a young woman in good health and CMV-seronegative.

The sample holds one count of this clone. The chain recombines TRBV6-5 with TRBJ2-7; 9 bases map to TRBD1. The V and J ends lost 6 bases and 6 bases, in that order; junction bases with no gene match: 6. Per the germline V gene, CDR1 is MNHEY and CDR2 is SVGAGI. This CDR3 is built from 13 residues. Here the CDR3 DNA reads TGTGCCAGCAGATGGACAGGGGAAGGCGAGCAGTACTTC. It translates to CASRWTGEGEQYF.

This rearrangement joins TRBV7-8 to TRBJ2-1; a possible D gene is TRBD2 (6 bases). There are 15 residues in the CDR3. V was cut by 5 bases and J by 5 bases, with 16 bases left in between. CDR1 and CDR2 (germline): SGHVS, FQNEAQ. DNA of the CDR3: TGTGCCAGCAGCCCTTGGGGGACTGGACACAATGAGCAGTTCTTC. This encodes CASSPWGTGHNEQFF.

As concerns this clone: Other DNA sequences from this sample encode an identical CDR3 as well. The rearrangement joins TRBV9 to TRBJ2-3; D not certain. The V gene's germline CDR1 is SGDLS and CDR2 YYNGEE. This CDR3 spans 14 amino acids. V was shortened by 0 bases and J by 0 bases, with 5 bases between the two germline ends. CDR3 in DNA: TGTGCCAGCAGCGTAGCCGGTAGCACAGATACGCAGTATTTT. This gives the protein CASSVAGSTDTQYF.

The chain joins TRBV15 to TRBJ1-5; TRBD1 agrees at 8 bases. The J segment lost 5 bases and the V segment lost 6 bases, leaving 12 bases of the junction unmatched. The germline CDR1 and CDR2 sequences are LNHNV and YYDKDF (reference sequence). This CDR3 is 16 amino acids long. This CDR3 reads CATRRLDRGVDQPQHF. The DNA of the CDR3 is TGTGCCACCAGACGACTAGACAGGGGAGTCGATCAGCCCCAGCATTTT.

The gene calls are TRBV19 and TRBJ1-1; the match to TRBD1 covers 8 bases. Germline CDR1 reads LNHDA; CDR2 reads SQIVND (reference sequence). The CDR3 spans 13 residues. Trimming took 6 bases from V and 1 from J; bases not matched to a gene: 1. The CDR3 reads CASRDRANTEAFF. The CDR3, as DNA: TGTGCCAGTAGGGACAGGGCGAACACTGAAGCTTTCTTT. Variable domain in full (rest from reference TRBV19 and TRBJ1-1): DGGITQSPKYLFRKEGQNVTLSCEQNLNHDAMYWYRQDPGQGLRLIYYSQIVNDFQKGDIAEGYSVSREKKESFPLTVTSAQKNPTAFYLCASRDRANTEAFFGQGTRLTVV.

The CDR3 region has the DNA TGTGCTAGTGGTTTGGTACTCGGCCAGGTCACCTACGAGCAGTACTTC. Translating gives CASGLVLGQVTYEQYF. V usage is TRBV12-5 and J usage is TRBJ2-7; D ambiguous. Germline V gene sequence: CDR1 LGHNT, CDR2 FRNRAP. Trimming left V 0 bases short and J 2 bases short, with 14 bases between. This CDR3 has 16 residues.

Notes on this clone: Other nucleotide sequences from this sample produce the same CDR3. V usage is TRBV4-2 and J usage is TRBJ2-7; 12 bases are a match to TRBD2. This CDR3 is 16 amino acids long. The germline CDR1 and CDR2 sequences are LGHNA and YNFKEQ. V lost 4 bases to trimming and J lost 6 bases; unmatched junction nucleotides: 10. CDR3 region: CASSPGLAGGPGEQYF. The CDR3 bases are TGTGCCAGCAGCCCGGGGCTAGCGGGGGGGCCCGGCGAGCAGTACTTC.

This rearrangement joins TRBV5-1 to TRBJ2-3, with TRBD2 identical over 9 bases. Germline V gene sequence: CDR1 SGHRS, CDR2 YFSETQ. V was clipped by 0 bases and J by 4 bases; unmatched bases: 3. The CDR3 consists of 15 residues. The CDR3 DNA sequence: TGCGCCAGCAGCTTGGCGCGGGGGGGGGCAGATACGCAGTATTTT. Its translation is CASSLARGGADTQYF. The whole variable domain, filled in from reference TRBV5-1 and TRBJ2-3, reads KAGVTQTPRYLIKTRGQQVTLSCSPISGHRSVSWYQQTPGQGLQFLFEYFSETQRNKGNFPGRFSGRQFSNSRSEMNVSTLELGDSALYLCASSLARGGADTQYFGPGTRLTVL.

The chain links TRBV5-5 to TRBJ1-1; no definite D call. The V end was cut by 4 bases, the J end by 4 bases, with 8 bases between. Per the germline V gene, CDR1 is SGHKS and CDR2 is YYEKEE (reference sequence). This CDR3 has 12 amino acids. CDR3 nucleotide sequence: TGTGCCAGCAGCCAGACGGGCACTGAAGCTTTCTTT. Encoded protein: CASSQTGTEAFF.

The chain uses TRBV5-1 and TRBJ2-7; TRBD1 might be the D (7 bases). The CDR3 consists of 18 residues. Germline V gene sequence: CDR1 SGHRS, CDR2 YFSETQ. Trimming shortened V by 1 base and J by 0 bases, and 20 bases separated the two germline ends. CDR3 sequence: CASSLWGSQGGSSYEQYF. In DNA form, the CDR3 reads TGCGCCAGCAGCTTGTGGGGCAGCCAGGGGGGCAGCTCCTACGAGCAGTACTTC.

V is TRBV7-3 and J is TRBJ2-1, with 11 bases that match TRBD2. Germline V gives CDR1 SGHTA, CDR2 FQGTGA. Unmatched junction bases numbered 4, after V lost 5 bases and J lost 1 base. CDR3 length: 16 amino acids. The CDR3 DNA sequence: TGTGCCAGCAGCGGCCTAGCGGGAGGATCCTACAATGAGCAGTTCTTC. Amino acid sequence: CASSGLAGGSYNEQFF.

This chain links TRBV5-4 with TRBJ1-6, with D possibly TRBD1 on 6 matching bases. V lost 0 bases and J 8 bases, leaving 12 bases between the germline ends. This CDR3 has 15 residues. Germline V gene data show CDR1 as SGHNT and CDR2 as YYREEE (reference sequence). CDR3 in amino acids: CASSLETGGYSPLHF. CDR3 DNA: TGTGCCAGCAGCTTGGAAACTGGGGGCTATTCACCCCTCCACTTT.

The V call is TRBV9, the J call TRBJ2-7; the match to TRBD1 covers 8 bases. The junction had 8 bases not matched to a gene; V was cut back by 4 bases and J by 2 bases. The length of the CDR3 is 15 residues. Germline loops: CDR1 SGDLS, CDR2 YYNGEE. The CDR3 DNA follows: TGTGCCAGCAGCCCAGGGGGCGGAAAGACCTACGAGCAGTACTTC. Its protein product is CASSPGGGKTYEQYF. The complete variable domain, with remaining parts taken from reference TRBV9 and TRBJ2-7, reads DSGVTQTPKHLITATGQRVTLRCSPRSGDLSVYWYQQSLDQGLQFLIQYYNGEERAKGNILERFSAQQFPDLHSELNLSSLELGDSALYFCASSPGGGKTYEQYFGPGTRLTVT.

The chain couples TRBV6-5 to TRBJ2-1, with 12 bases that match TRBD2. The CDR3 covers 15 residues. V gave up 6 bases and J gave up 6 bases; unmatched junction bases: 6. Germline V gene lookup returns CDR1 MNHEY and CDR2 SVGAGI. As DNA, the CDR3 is TGTGCCAGCAGCCTACTAGCGGGAGGTAGCAATGAGCAGTTCTTC. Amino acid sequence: CASSLLAGGSNEQFF.

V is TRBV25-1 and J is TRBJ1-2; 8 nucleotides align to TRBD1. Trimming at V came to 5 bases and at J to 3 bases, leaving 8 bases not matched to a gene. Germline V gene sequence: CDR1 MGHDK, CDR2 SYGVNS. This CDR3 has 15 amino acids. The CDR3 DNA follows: TGTGCCAGCAGTTCCCGGACAGGGACGGACTATGGCTACACCTTC. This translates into CASSSRTGTDYGYTF.

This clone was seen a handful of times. The CDR3 DNA follows: TGTGCCAGACCGAGCCGGGACAACTACGAGCAGTACTTC. Amino acid sequence: CARPSRDNYEQYF. The chain couples TRBV25-1 to TRBJ2-7, with a possible D match to TRBD1 (6 bases). Germline CDR1 reads MGHDK; CDR2 reads SYGVNS. The CDR3 is 13 amino acids. Deletions cut 9 bases from V and 3 bases from J, with 15 bases between.

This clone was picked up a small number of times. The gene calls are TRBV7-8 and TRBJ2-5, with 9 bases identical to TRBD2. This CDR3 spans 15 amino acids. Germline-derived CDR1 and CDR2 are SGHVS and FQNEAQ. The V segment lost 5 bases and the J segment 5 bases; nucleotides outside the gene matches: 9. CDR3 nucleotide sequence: TGTGCCAGCAGCCTTAATAGCGGGAGAGGGGAGACCCAGTACTTC. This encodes CASSLNSGRGETQYF.

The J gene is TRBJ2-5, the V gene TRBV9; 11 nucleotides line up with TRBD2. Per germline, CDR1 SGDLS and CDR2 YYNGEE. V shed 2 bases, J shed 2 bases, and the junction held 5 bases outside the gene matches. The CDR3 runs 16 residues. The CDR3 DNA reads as TGTGCCAGCAGCGTTGGACTAGCGGGCCTGCAAGAGACCCAGTACTTC. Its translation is CASSVGLAGLQETQYF.

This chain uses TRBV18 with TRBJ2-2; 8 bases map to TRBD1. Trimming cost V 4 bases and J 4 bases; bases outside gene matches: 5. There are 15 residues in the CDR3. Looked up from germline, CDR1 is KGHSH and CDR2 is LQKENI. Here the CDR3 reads CASSLGTGSTGELFF. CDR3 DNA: TGTGCCAGCTCACTGGGGACAGGCTCCACCGGGGAGCTGTTTTTT.

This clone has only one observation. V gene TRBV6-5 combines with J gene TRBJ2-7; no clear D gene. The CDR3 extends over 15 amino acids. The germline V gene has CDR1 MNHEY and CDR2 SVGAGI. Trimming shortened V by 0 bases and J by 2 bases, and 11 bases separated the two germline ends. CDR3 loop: CASSYSRLKAYEQYF. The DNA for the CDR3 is TGTGCCAGCAGTTACTCGAGGCTTAAAGCCTACGAGCAGTACTTC.

The CDR3 DNA reads TGTGCCAGCAGCTTGGACCAGGTACGGTCTGGAAACACCATATATTTT. Protein: CASSLDQVRSGNTIYF. This chain joins TRBV5-6 and TRBJ1-3; D is ambiguous. The ends were cut back, 0 bases at V and 1 base at J, with 11 bases in the middle. The V gene's germline CDR1 is SGHDT and CDR2 YYEEEE. This CDR3 is 16 amino acids long.

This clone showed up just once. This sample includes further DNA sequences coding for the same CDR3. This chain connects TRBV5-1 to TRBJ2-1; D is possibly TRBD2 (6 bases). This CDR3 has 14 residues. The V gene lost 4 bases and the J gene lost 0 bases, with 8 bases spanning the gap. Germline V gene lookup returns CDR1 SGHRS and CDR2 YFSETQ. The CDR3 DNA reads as TGCGCCAGCAGCGGGGGGAGCTCCTACAATGAGCAGTTCTTC. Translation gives CASSGGSSYNEQFF.

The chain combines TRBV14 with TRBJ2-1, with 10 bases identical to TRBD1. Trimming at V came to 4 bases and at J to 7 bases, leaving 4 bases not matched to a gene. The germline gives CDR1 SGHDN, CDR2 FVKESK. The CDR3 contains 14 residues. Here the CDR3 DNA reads TGTGCCAGCAGCCGACAGGGGGCCTGGAATGAGCAGTTCTTC. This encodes CASSRQGAWNEQFF. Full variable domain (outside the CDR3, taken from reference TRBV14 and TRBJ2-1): EAGVTQFPSHSVIEKGQTVTLRCDPISGHDNLYWYRRVMGKEIKFLLHFVKESKQDESGMPNNRFLAERTGGTYSTLKVQPAELEDSGVYFCASSRQGAWNEQFFGPGTRLTVL.

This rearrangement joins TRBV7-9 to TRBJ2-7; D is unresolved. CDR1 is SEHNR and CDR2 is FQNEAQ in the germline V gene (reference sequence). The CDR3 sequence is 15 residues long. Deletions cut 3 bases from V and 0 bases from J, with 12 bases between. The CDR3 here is CASSFMAVSSYEQYF. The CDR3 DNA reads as TGTGCCAGCAGCTTTATGGCCGTCAGCTCCTACGAGCAGTACTTC.

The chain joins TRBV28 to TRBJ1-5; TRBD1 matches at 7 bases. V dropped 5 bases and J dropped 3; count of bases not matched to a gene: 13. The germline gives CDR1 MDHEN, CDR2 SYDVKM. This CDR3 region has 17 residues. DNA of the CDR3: TGTGCCAGCAGTCCCCTAGGCCAGGGGACAGTCAATCAGCCCCAGCATTTT. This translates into CASSPLGQGTVNQPQHF.